These 18 T cell receptor beta chains originate from one sample sequenced in a study of blood T cell repertoires in COVID-19. This table comes from immunoSEQ multiplex PCR, and its TCRdb copy is limited to in-frame clones, with some not included. Of roughly 96,000 clones listed, over 80% are singletons. Sequencing was done on a sample of peripheral blood. The receptors here all came from a man older than 75 with acute or convalescent COVID-19.

This clone was seen a few times. V usage is TRBV7-2 and J usage is TRBJ2-3, with D perhaps matching TRBD2 (7 bases). The CDR3 contains 17 residues. CDR1 SGHTA and CDR2 FQGNSA come from the germline V gene. Trimming shortened V by 2 bases and J by 4 bases, and 19 bases separated the two germline ends. CDR3 protein: CASSLRAGGGMADTQYF. For the CDR3, the DNA is TGTGCCAGCAGCTTAAGGGCTGGGGGGGGCATGGCAGATACGCAGTATTTT.

A few counts support this clone. The chain combines TRBV7-2 with TRBJ1-6; TRBD1 is a possible D gene (5 bases). Germline V CDR1 and CDR2: SGHTA, FQGNSA. Trimming removed 4 bases from V and 8 bases from J, with 15 bases in between. This CDR3 has 15 amino acids. The CDR3 is CASSSSKGGDSPLHF. The CDR3 nucleotides read TGTGCCAGCAGCTCCAGTAAAGGAGGGGATTCACCCCTCCACTTT.

This clone was observed a handful of times. This chain uses TRBV5-8 with TRBJ1-5; the D gene is possibly TRBD1 (5 bases). CDR3 length equals 13 residues. Trimming pared 1 base from V and 6 bases from J, leaving 8 bases between. The germline CDR1 and CDR2 sequences are SGHTS and YDEGEE. In nucleotides, the CDR3 is TGTGCCAGCAGCTTGTGGGGGGGTCAGCCCCAGCATTTT. This codes for CASSLWGGQPQHF.

The gene calls are TRBV6-2 or TRBV6-3 and TRBJ2-3; TRBD1 matches at 10 bases. The CDR3 has 17 amino acids. CDR1 is MNHEY and CDR2 is SVGEGT in the germline V gene. The V segment lost 6 bases and the J segment 1 base; nucleotides outside the gene matches: 10. CDR3 coding DNA: TGTGCCAGCAGCCCAATCCCCGGGACAGGGGGCACAGATACGCAGTATTTT. This sequence encodes CASSPIPGTGGTDTQYF.

The chain couples TRBV19 to TRBJ1-5; the match to TRBD1 covers 7 bases. The V gene's germline CDR1 is LNHDA and CDR2 SQIVND (reference sequence). This CDR3 spans 17 amino acids. V lost 5 bases, J lost 4 bases, and 14 bases stayed unmatched. CDR3 nucleotides: TGTGCCAGTAGTCCCGATCTACAGGGGCGTAATAATCAGCCCCAGCATTTT. Translated, it gives CASSPDLQGRNNQPQHF.

The rearrangement links TRBV5-6 to TRBJ2-7; 9 bases are a match to TRBD1. With 0 bases clipped from V and 2 bases from J, the junction kept 3 bases outside the gene matches. The length of the CDR3 is 15 residues. The germline gives CDR1 SGHDT, CDR2 YYEEEE. CDR3 nucleotides: TGTGCCAGCAGCTTGGTGGGGGACAGGGCCTACGAGCAGTACTTC. Residues: CASSLVGDRAYEQYF.

V is TRBV7-2 and J is TRBJ2-7; a possible D gene is TRBD2 (6 bases). Trimming removed 7 bases at V and 5 bases at J, with 18 bases between. The CDR3 is 14 residues long. Germline CDR1 SGHTA, CDR2 FQGNSA. The CDR3 nucleotides are TGTGCCAGCACTCGTCCGGGCGGGATTGACGAGCAGTACTTC. Its translation: CASTRPGGIDEQYF.

This clone has a handful of counts. The rearrangement joins TRBV6-2 or TRBV6-3 to TRBJ1-5, with a weak D call TRBD1 (5 bases). This CDR3 is built from 13 residues. V gave up 6 bases and J gave up 10 bases, with 16 bases separating them. Looked up from germline, CDR1 is MNHEY and CDR2 is SVGEGT. As DNA, the CDR3 is TGTGCCAGCAGCCTTCAGGGTTATCGCCCCCAGCATTTT. Its translation: CASSLQGYRPQHF.

The chain links TRBV13 to TRBJ2-1; TRBD1 matches at 7 bases. The CDR3 is 14 amino acids. V dropped 7 bases and J dropped 2; count of bases not matched to a gene: 5. Germline-derived CDR1 and CDR2 are PRHDT and FYEKMQ (reference sequence). The CDR3 coding sequence is TGTGCCAGCACTGGACAGGACCCCTACAATGAGCAGTTCTTC. Its translation is CASTGQDPYNEQFF.

This chain uses TRBV19 with TRBJ2-4, with TRBD2 matching over 7 bases. CDR1 LNHDA and CDR2 SQIVND come from the germline V gene (reference sequence). The CDR3 runs to 18 residues. Losses at the gene ends were 3 bases for V and 0 bases for J; bases not matched to a gene: 11. The CDR3 nucleotides read TGTGCCAGTAGTATCGACGCCCGCGGGGGATTAGCCAAAAACATTCAGTACTTC. Encoded protein: CASSIDARGGLAKNIQYF.

The chain combines TRBV25-1 with TRBJ2-3; D may be TRBD2 (6 bases). Germline CDR1 and CDR2: MGHDK and SYGVNS. This CDR3 comprises 14 residues. V shed 3 bases and J shed 4 bases, with 11 bases lying between them. In nucleotides, the CDR3 is TGTGCCAGCAGTGATGCCGGGGAGGCAGATACGCAGTATTTT. Protein: CASSDAGEADTQYF.

This clone has more than one count but fewer than ten. This rearrangement joins TRBV12-3 or TRBV12-4 to TRBJ1-2, with D maybe TRBD1 (5 bases). The CDR3 runs to 12 residues. V lost 7 bases, J lost 4 bases, and 10 bases lay in between. CDR3 coding DNA: TGTGCCAGCACTAGACAGAGCTATGGCTACACCTTC. Residues: CASTRQSYGYTF.

The V and J genes are TRBV29-1 and TRBJ2-1, with unresolved D. V was pared by 7 bases and J by 1 base, with 11 bases between. CDR3 length: 13 amino acids. The germline CDR1 and CDR2 sequences are SQVTM and ANQGSEA. This CDR3 is CSAVRRSYNEQFF. The CDR3 DNA sequence: TGCAGCGCCGTACGGAGATCCTACAATGAGCAGTTCTTC.

This chain links TRBV2 with TRBJ1-1; 10 bases match TRBD1. Germline CDR1 SNHLY, CDR2 FYNNEI. CDR3 length: 14 residues. V shed 6 bases, J shed 5 bases, and the junction held 6 bases outside the gene matches. The CDR3 region is CASSRQGAKTEAFF. As DNA, the CDR3 is TGTGCCAGCAGCCGACAGGGGGCGAAAACTGAAGCTTTCTTT.

In this sample, this clone turned up once. The rearrangement uses TRBV11-2 and TRBJ1-2; 8 bases align to TRBD1. The length of the CDR3 is 16 residues. With V trimmed by 3 bases and J by 8 bases, 14 bases remained unmatched. The germline V gene encodes CDR1 SGHAT and CDR2 FQNNGV. Here the CDR3 reads CASSLDSRGRFGGYTF. CDR3 in DNA: TGTGCCAGCAGCTTGGATTCCAGGGGGCGCTTTGGCGGCTACACCTTC.

The chain carries TRBV30 and TRBJ2-2; 13 bases match TRBD2. Germline CDR1 is GTSNPN and CDR2 is SVGIG (reference sequence). There are 15 residues in the CDR3. After removal of 7 bases from V and 1 base from J, the junction contained 3 bases not matched to a gene. Here the CDR3 reads CASGLAGLNTGELFF. The DNA of the CDR3 is TGTGCCTCGGGACTAGCGGGACTGAACACCGGGGAGCTGTTTTTT.

The rearrangement links TRBV5-5 to TRBJ1-2, with 8 bases aligning to TRBD1. Germline V CDR1 and CDR2: SGHKS, YYEKEE (reference sequence). Germline trimming cut 4 bases from V and 8 bases from J; bases unmatched to any gene: 4. CDR3 size: 12 residues. CDR3 DNA: TGTGCCAGCAGCCGGACAGGGCAAGGCTACACCTTC. It is translated as CASSRTGQGYTF. Combining the CDR3 with reference TRBV5-5 and TRBJ1-2 gives the whole variable domain DAGVTQSPTHLIKTRGQQVTLRCSPISGHKSVSWYQQVLGQGPQFIFQYYEKEERGRGNFPDRFSARQFPNYSSELNVNALLLGDSALYLCASSRTGQGYTFGSGTRLTVV.

The CDR3, as DNA: TGTGCCAGCAGCCAAGAGGGCCAAAGTCCCGGGGAGCTGTTTTTT. This encodes CASSQEGQSPGELFF. V is TRBV3-1 (or the pseudogene TRBV3-2) and J is TRBJ2-2; D is unresolved. Germline-derived CDR1 and CDR2 are LGHDT and YNNKEL (reference sequence). This CDR3 is built from 15 residues. V lost 0 bases and J 6 bases, leaving 11 bases between the germline ends.